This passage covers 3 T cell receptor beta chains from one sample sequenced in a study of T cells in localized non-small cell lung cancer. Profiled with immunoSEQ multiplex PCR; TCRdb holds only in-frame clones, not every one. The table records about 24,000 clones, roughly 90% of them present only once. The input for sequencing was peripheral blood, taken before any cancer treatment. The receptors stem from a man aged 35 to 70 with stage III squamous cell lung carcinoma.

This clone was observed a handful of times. The CDR3 loop is CASSDSGRKGNEQFF. DNA of the CDR3: TGTGCCAGCAGCGATAGCGGGAGAAAGGGAAATGAGCAGTTCTTC. V and J are TRBV7-9 and TRBJ2-1; 9 bases are shared with TRBD2. Germline assignment: CDR1 SEHNR and CDR2 FQNEAQ (reference sequence). This CDR3 spans 15 amino acids. The V gene end was trimmed by 5 bases and the J gene end by 7 bases; junction bases not matched to a gene: 9.

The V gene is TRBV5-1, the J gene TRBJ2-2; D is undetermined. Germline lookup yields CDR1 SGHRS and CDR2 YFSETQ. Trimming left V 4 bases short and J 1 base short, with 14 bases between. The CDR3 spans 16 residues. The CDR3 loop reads CASSPDVQRNTGELFF. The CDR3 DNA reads TGCGCCAGCAGCCCTGATGTACAGAGGAACACCGGGGAGCTGTTTTTT. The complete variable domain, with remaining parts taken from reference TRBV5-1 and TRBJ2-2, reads KAGVTQTPRYLIKTRGQQVTLSCSPISGHRSVSWYQQTPGQGLQFLFEYFSETQRNKGNFPGRFSGRQFSNSRSEMNVSTLELGDSALYLCASSPDVQRNTGELFFGEGSRLTVL.

The CDR3 spells CATSTARGRWNEQFF. Written as DNA, the CDR3 is TGTGCCACCAGCACGGCCAGGGGGCGCTGGAATGAGCAGTTCTTC. The V gene is TRBV15, the J gene TRBJ2-1; 8 bases match TRBD1. Germline V gives CDR1 LNHNV, CDR2 YYDKDF (reference sequence). The length of the CDR3 is 15 residues. The ends lost 4 bases at V and 7 bases at J; junction bases unmatched: 9. The complete variable domain, with remaining parts taken from reference TRBV15 and TRBJ2-1, reads DAMVIQNPRYQVTQFGKPVTLSCSQTLNHNVMYWYQQKSSQAPKLLFHYYDKDFNNEADTPDNFQSRRPNTSFCFLDIRSPGLGDTAMYLCATSTARGRWNEQFFGPGTRLTVL.